This TCR beta chain was recovered during a study of molecular identifiers for immune sequencing clone quantification. This CDR3 has 13 residues. V was trimmed by 3 bases and J by 4 bases, leaving 9 bases between them. Germline V gene lookup returns CDR1 SGDLS and CDR2 YYNGEE. This clonotype has a handful of counts. The antigen remains undetermined. General study points: Naive cells had under 1% of molecules in clones above 20 RNA copies, effectors over 97%.

TCRdb re-called the PCR reads with MiXCR, one entry per CDR3 protein. The sample records roughly 55,000 distinct CDR3 sequences, around 33% being singletons. This chain uses TRBV9 with TRBJ2-3, with D unresolved. What was sequenced was naive CD8+ T cells from blood, with Jurkat cell RNA spiked in. Sample subset: FACS-sorted CD8+CD4-CCR7+CD45RA+ naive T cells. The TCR sequence derives from a human donor in good health. Some libraries in this study had Jurkat cell RNA spiked in. The CDR3 region is CASSAFGSDTQYF. The CDR3 DNA reads as TGTGCCAGCAGCGCGTTTGGTTCAGATACGCAGTATTTT.